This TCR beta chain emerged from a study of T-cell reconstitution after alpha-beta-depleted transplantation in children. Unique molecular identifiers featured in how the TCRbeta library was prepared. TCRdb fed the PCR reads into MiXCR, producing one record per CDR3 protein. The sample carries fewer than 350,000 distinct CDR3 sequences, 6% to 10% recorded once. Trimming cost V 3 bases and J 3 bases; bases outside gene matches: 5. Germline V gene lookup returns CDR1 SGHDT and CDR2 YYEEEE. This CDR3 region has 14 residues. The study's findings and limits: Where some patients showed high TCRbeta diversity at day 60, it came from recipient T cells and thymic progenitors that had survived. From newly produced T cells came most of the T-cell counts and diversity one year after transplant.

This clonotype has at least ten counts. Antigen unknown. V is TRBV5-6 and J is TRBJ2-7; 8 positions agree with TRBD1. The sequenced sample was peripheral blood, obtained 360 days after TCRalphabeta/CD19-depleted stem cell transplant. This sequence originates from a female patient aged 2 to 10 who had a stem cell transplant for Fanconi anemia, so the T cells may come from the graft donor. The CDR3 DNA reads TGTGCCAGCAGCTACGACAGGGGAAACTACGAGCAGTACGTC. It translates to CASSYDRGNYEQYV.